A single sample gave rise to the 29 T cell receptor beta chains below, sequenced in a study of CD8 T cells in Susac syndrome (dated by TCRdb to 2018 to 2020). The receptor library was made with the immunoSEQ multiplex PCR assay. RNA was extracted using the RNeasy kit, and roughly 0.45 to 1 microgram was reverse transcribed with random hexamers. TCRdb applied fastp at Q25 and MiXCR to the public reads, then kept only in-frame beta chains. Each CDR3 protein appears once, grouped with its most common genes and DNA. Recorded for this sample are around 62,000 distinct CDR3 sequences; approximately 90% of them occurred a single time. The ten most abundant clones make up roughly 0.2% of the sample. The material sequenced was CD8+ T cells from PBMCs. The receptor source for this set is a human donor in good health.

The rearrangement uses TRBV20-1 and TRBJ1-5; D not certain. This CDR3 region has 18 residues. Trimming took off 0 bases at V and 3 bases at J, with 21 bases between the two ends. Per the germline V gene, CDR1 is DFQATT and CDR2 is SNEGSKA (reference sequence). The DNA for the CDR3 is TGCAGTGCTAGAGATCGGGTCGAGCTCCTGGCATTCAATCAGCCCCAGCATTTT. Translating it yields CSARDRVELLAFNQPQHF.

The chain combines TRBV15 with TRBJ2-1; D not resolved. V was cut by 0 bases and J by 5 bases, with 8 bases left in between. The germline CDR1 and CDR2 sequences are LNHNV and YYDKDF (reference sequence). The CDR3 runs to 14 residues. CDR3 bases: TGTGCCACCAGCAGAGATCCAGCAGACAATGAGCAGTTCTTC. Its translation: CATSRDPADNEQFF. Based on the CDR3 plus reference TRBV15 and TRBJ2-1, the full variable domain is DAMVIQNPRYQVTQFGKPVTLSCSQTLNHNVMYWYQQKSSQAPKLLFHYYDKDFNNEADTPDNFQSRRPNTSFCFLDIRSPGLGDTAMYLCATSRDPADNEQFFGPGTRLTVL.

The chain recombines TRBV19 with TRBJ2-7; 9 bases map to TRBD1. CDR1 and CDR2 from the germline V gene are LNHDA and SQIVND (reference sequence). CDR3 length: 14 residues. Trimming took 3 bases from V and 6 from J; bases not matched to a gene: 6. CDR3: CASSISRDRAEQYF. CDR3 in DNA: TGTGCCAGTAGTATCTCCCGGGACAGGGCCGAGCAGTACTTC.

This clonotype showed up just once. The chain carries TRBV7-9 and TRBJ2-1; D gene unclear. The CDR3 consists of 16 residues. The V end lost 0 bases, the J end lost 8 bases, and 17 bases lay between the germline ends. From germline, CDR1 is SEHNR and CDR2 FQNEAQ (reference sequence). Here the CDR3 reads CASSLAEGKFIHEQFF. DNA of the CDR3: TGTGCCAGCAGCTTAGCGGAAGGGAAGTTTATCCATGAGCAGTTCTTC.

This sequence joins TRBV18 and TRBJ2-4; D uncertain. CDR1 KGHSH and CDR2 LQKENI come from the germline V gene. The length of the CDR3 is 16 residues. With 5 bases removed from V and 0 bases from J, the gap between germline ends came to 14 bases. CDR3 DNA sequence: TGTGCCAGCTCAACCCCCTGGCTTCTAGCCAAAAACATTCAGTACTTC. Its protein is CASSTPWLLAKNIQYF.

This clonotype was detected once. CDR3 region: CSVEEDRDRETEAFF. Here the CDR3 DNA reads TGCAGCGTTGAAGAGGACCGGGACAGGGAAACTGAAGCTTTCTTT. The chain is built from TRBV29-1 and TRBJ1-1; 9 bases map to TRBD1. The CDR3 covers 15 residues. With V trimmed by 0 bases and J by 5 bases, 7 bases remained unmatched. Germline V gene lookup returns CDR1 SQVTM and CDR2 ANQGSEA.

The chain couples TRBV12-3 or TRBV12-4 to TRBJ2-2; unclear D gene. V lost 4 bases, J lost 6 bases, and 9 bases lay in between. This CDR3 comprises 13 residues. The CDR3 DNA reads TGTGCCAGCAGTTATGGGTCCCCCGGGGAGCTGTTTTTT. Translated: CASSYGSPGELFF.

The chain combines TRBV6-5 with TRBJ2-2; D remains ambiguous. This CDR3 has 15 residues. The germline V gene encodes CDR1 MNHEY and CDR2 SVGAGI. V dropped 0 bases and J dropped 2 bases, with 7 bases sitting between them. CDR3 nucleotides: TGTGCCAGCAGTTACTCTTCCGGAAACACCGGGGAGCTGTTTTTT. It codes for CASSYSSGNTGELFF.

V is TRBV29-1 and J is TRBJ2-1; no definite D call. The CDR3 length is 11 residues. The V end lost 4 bases, the J end lost 7 bases, and 8 bases lay between the germline ends. Germline V CDR1 and CDR2: SQVTM, ANQGSEA. The CDR3 loop is CSVVRWNEQFF. The CDR3 region has the DNA TGCAGCGTTGTACGGTGGAATGAGCAGTTCTTC.

The CDR3: CASSSQGQGLSYEQYF. CDR3 DNA sequence: TGTGCCAGCAGCTCCCAGGGACAGGGGCTATCGTACGAGCAGTACTTC. V and J are TRBV13 and TRBJ2-7, with TRBD1 matching over 10 bases. CDR1 is PRHDT, CDR2 FYEKMQ, per germline (reference sequence). The CDR3 loop spans 16 amino acids. V lost 4 bases and J lost 4; bases outside the gene matches: 10. Full variable domain (missing parts from reference TRBV13 and TRBJ2-7): AAGVIQSPRHLIKEKRETATLKCYPIPRHDTVYWYQQGPGQDPQFLISFYEKMQSDKGSIPDRFSAQQFSDYHSELNMSSLELGDSALYFCASSSQGQGLSYEQYFGPGTRLTVT.

The V and J genes are TRBV6-2 or TRBV6-3 and TRBJ1-5; D is possibly TRBD1 (5 bases). Germline lookup yields CDR1 MNHEY and CDR2 SVGEGT. The CDR3 totals 13 residues. V shed 2 bases and J shed 5 bases, with 7 bases lying between them. The CDR3 region has the DNA TGTGCCAGCAGTTACGAGGGGTATCAGCCCCAGCATTTT. Translated: CASSYEGYQPQHF.

This chain links TRBV4-3 with TRBJ1-6; D is uncertain. In germline, CDR1 is LGHNA, CDR2 YSLEER. The CDR3 is 15 residues long. Trimming shortened V by 1 base and J by 8 bases, and 12 bases separated the two germline ends. The CDR3 here is CASSQVVTFDSPLHF. The DNA for the CDR3 is TGCGCCAGCAGCCAAGTTGTGACTTTCGATTCACCCCTCCACTTT.

V and J are TRBV7-2 and TRBJ2-5, with 10 bases fitting TRBD2. Trimming cost V 0 bases and J 5 bases; bases outside gene matches: 9. CDR3 length: 17 residues. Germline-derived CDR1 and CDR2 are SGHTA and FQGNSA. The chain's CDR3 is CASSLASSGGAWETQYF. CDR3 sequence (DNA): TGTGCCAGCAGCTTAGCGTCAAGCGGGGGGGCTTGGGAGACCCAGTACTTC.

This chain joins TRBV28 and TRBJ2-5; 10 bases match TRBD1. Trimming removed 4 bases from V and 5 bases from J; junction bases left unmatched: 7. This CDR3 contains 15 residues. Germline loops: CDR1 MDHEN, CDR2 SYDVKM. This chain's CDR3 is CASSSWDRGTETQYF. The CDR3, as DNA: TGTGCCAGCAGTTCCTGGGACAGGGGCACGGAGACCCAGTACTTC.

The chain couples TRBV19 to TRBJ2-6; no definite D call. V was trimmed by 10 bases and J by 4 bases, leaving 5 bases between them. There are 11 residues in the CDR3. Germline V gene data show CDR1 as LNHDA and CDR2 as SQIVND (reference sequence). CDR3 protein: CATAGANVLTF. The CDR3 nucleotides are TGTGCCACCGCCGGGGCCAACGTCCTGACTTTC. The complete variable domain, with remaining parts taken from reference TRBV19 and TRBJ2-6, reads DGGITQSPKYLFRKEGQNVTLSCEQNLNHDAMYWYRQDPGQGLRLIYYSQIVNDFQKGDIAEGYSVSREKKESFPLTVTSAQKNPTAFYLCATAGANVLTFGAGSRLTVL.

This rearrangement joins TRBV2 to TRBJ1-2, with D possibly matching TRBD1 (5 bases). There are 13 residues in the CDR3. Between the trimmed V and J ends, which lost 6 bases and 6 bases, there was a span of 14 bases. Germline lookup yields CDR1 SNHLY and CDR2 FYNNEI. This CDR3 is CASRPRREDGYTF. As DNA, the CDR3 is TGTGCCAGCAGGCCACGCAGGGAAGATGGCTACACCTTC.

Only a few counts were recorded for this clonotype. This rearrangement joins TRBV20-1 to TRBJ1-6; perhaps TRBD1 as D (6 bases). Trimming stripped 0 bases from V and 8 bases from J, with 17 bases between. Per germline, CDR1 DFQATT and CDR2 SNEGSKA (reference sequence). This CDR3 contains 16 residues. CDR3 region: CSARDPGQSGDSPLHF. As DNA, the CDR3 is TGCAGTGCTAGAGATCCAGGACAGTCTGGCGATTCACCCCTCCACTTT.

This chain joins TRBV28 and TRBJ1-1; 10 bases are a match to TRBD1. Per the germline V gene, CDR1 is MDHEN and CDR2 is SYDVKM. With 6 bases clipped from V and 4 bases from J, the junction kept 23 bases outside the gene matches. The CDR3 contains 20 residues. CDR3 sequence: CASSPGQGTLSRMGGTEAFF. In nucleotides, the CDR3 is TGTGCCAGCAGCCCGGGACAGGGGACTCTCTCTCGTATGGGTGGCACTGAAGCTTTCTTT.

The rearrangement joins TRBV9 to TRBJ2-1; possibly TRBD2 for D (6 bases). Germline values: CDR1 SGDLS, CDR2 YYNGEE. The germline V and J ends were trimmed by 2 bases and 4 bases, with 13 bases remaining between them. CDR3 size: 15 residues. The CDR3 DNA reads TGTGCCAGCAGCGTCGGCGGGGAGCGATACAATGAGCAGTTCTTC. It yields the protein CASSVGGERYNEQFF.

The chain is built from TRBV2 and TRBJ2-1; D tentatively fits TRBD1 or TRBD2 (5 bases each). Germline CDR1 reads SNHLY; CDR2 reads FYNNEI. The CDR3 contains 15 residues. Trimming stripped 5 bases from V and 3 bases from J, with 14 bases between. CDR3 coding DNA: TGTGCCAGCAGTACCGCAGGGACCTTCTACAATGAGCAGTTCTTC. It specifies CASSTAGTFYNEQFF.

The chain couples TRBV6-5 to TRBJ1-6; D remains unclear. The germline V and J ends were trimmed by 8 bases and 11 bases, with 16 bases remaining between them. CDR3 size: 13 residues. Germline-derived CDR1 and CDR2 are MNHEY and SVGAGI. CDR3 loop: CASSLGPEAPLHF. Here the CDR3 DNA reads TGTGCCAGCTCTCTAGGGCCCGAGGCACCCCTCCACTTT.

This chain joins TRBV12-3 or TRBV12-4 and TRBJ1-4; D uncertain. The CDR3 extends over 17 amino acids. V lost 4 bases and J lost 4, with 19 bases in between. The CDR3 region is CASSSLRNGELNEKLFF. DNA for the CDR3: TGTGCCAGCAGTTCCCTTCGGAACGGGGAGCTTAATGAAAAACTGTTTTTT.

This chain joins TRBV5-1 and TRBJ2-3; the D gene could be TRBD1 or TRBD2 (6 bases each). The CDR3 covers 15 residues. V was trimmed by 0 bases and J by 4 bases, leaving 12 bases between them. Germline V gene data show CDR1 as SGHRS and CDR2 as YFSETQ. The DNA of the CDR3 is TGCGCCAGCAGCTTGGAGGGGGGATTGCCAGATACGCAGTATTTT. Amino acids: CASSLEGGLPDTQYF.

V usage is TRBV10-3 and J usage is TRBJ1-2, with 7 bases fitting TRBD1. The CDR3 is made up of 15 amino acids. Germline V gene data show CDR1 as ENHRY and CDR2 as SYGVKD. Trimming removed 0 bases from V and 7 bases from J; junction bases left unmatched: 8. CDR3 region: CAISESWDRVVGYTF. The CDR3 coding sequence is TGTGCCATCAGTGAGTCTTGGGACAGAGTTGTTGGCTACACCTTC.

The V gene is TRBV19, the J gene TRBJ2-1; D unclear. The V and J ends lost 9 bases and 1 base respectively, with 4 bases between them. The length of the CDR3 is 11 residues. Germline-derived CDR1 and CDR2 are LNHDA and SQIVND (reference sequence). CDR3 residues: CASHSYNEQFF. The CDR3 bases are TGTGCCAGCCATTCCTACAATGAGCAGTTCTTC.

This clonotype was detected only a few times. The genes are TRBV4-3 and TRBJ2-1; no firm D call. With 0 bases removed from V and 5 bases from J, the gap between germline ends came to 14 bases. This CDR3 has 16 amino acids. CDR1 and CDR2 (germline): LGHNA, YSLEER. As DNA, the CDR3 is TGCGCCAGCAGCCAAGATGGGTACGGCGTGAACAATGAGCAGTTCTTC. This encodes CASSQDGYGVNNEQFF.

The DNA of the CDR3 is TGTGCCTTGTACGAGCAGTACTTC. The encoded protein is CALYEQYF. The genes are TRBV24-1 and TRBJ2-7; no clear D gene. CDR3 length: 8 amino acids. V dropped 12 bases and J dropped 4 bases, with 3 bases sitting between them. Per the germline V gene, CDR1 is KGHDR and CDR2 is SFDVKD.

The rearrangement joins TRBV7-9 to TRBJ2-7, with D uncertain. This CDR3 is built from 14 residues. Germline CDR1 and CDR2: SEHNR and FQNEAQ (reference sequence). V lost 5 bases and J lost 3, with 14 bases in between. DNA of the CDR3: TGTGCCAGCAGCCCCCGAGAAAAACACTACGAGCAGTACTTC. Encoded protein: CASSPREKHYEQYF.

CDR3 region: CASSTRGRRSTEAFF. CDR3 bases: TGTGCCAGCAGTACCCGGGGTAGGAGAAGCACTGAAGCTTTCTTT. The J gene is TRBJ1-1, the V gene TRBV12-3 or TRBV12-4; unclear D gene. This CDR3 region has 15 residues. V shed 5 bases and J shed 4 bases, with 17 bases lying between them.